Below, 29 T cell receptor beta chains from the same sample are listed, as sequenced in a study of siplizumab effects on memory and regulatory T cells. Some clones are missing from TCRdb's copy, which holds only in-frame ones; the method was immunoSEQ multiplex PCR. The sample lists 85,000 to 130,000 clones, about 93% occurring once. Material for sequencing was Tregs sorted from blood. The receptors shown here come from a human donor in good health.

The CDR3 coding sequence is TGTGCCAGCAGCGGCGGGGGTCAAGAGACCCAGTACTTC. Protein sequence: CASSGGGQETQYF. The V and J genes are TRBV11-3 and TRBJ2-5; 7 bases match TRBD2. Germline CDR1 reads SGHNT; CDR2 reads YENEEA. This CDR3 region has 13 residues. Trimming cost V 5 bases and J 2 bases; bases outside gene matches: 2.

The chain employs TRBV5-1 and TRBJ1-2; TRBD1 matches at 7 bases. V lost 0 bases to trimming and J lost 8 bases; unmatched junction nucleotides: 7. CDR3 length: 14 residues. CDR1 SGHRS and CDR2 YFSETQ come from the germline V gene. The CDR3 region is CASSLADRVWGYTF. The CDR3 DNA reads as TGCGCCAGCAGCTTGGCCGACAGGGTCTGGGGCTACACCTTC.

This rearrangement joins TRBV7-9 to TRBJ2-3; D perhaps matches TRBD2 (6 bases). Trimming cost V 2 bases and J 2 bases, with 23 bases left between them. The CDR3 runs 19 residues. Germline CDR1 is SEHNR and CDR2 is FQNEAQ (reference sequence). The CDR3: CASSLSFGAGPLYTDTQYF. In nucleotides, the CDR3 is TGTGCCAGCAGCTTAAGTTTCGGGGCGGGACCCTTATACACAGATACGCAGTATTTT.

This rearrangement joins TRBV2 to TRBJ2-6; possibly TRBD1 for D (5 bases). The germline gives CDR1 SNHLY, CDR2 FYNNEI. V gave up 6 bases and J gave up 12 bases, with 18 bases separating them. The CDR3 length is 14 residues. In DNA form, the CDR3 reads TGTGCCAGCAGCAACAAGGGGCGTCTAAGCGTCCTGACTTTC. As protein: CASSNKGRLSVLTF.

The CDR3 reads CASSSGGAGPSNQPQHF. In DNA, the CDR3 is TGTGCCAGCAGTTCCGGGGGCGCCGGCCCCAGCAATCAGCCCCAGCATTTT. V usage is TRBV27 and J usage is TRBJ1-5; possible D gene TRBD1, 6 bases. Between the trimmed V and J ends, which lost 4 bases and 1 base, there was a span of 17 bases. This CDR3 has 17 residues. The germline gives CDR1 MNHEY, CDR2 SMNVEV (reference sequence).

V is TRBV21-1 and J is TRBJ2-7; the DNA was not used to check the table's D call, TRBD2. TRBV21-1 is a documented pseudogene. This CDR3 comprises 13 residues. DNA for the CDR3: TGTGCCAGCAGCAGGCGGGACGGCTACGAGCAGTACTTC. Translation: CASSRRDGYEQYF.

The rearrangement joins TRBV30 to TRBJ2-7; tentative D call: TRBD2 (5 bases). From germline, CDR1 is GTSNPN and CDR2 SVGIG (reference sequence). CDR3 length: 12 amino acids. V lost 0 bases and J 6 bases, leaving 9 bases between the germline ends. This chain's CDR3 is CAWSVSGAEQYF. The CDR3 region has the DNA TGTGCCTGGAGTGTGAGCGGTGCCGAGCAGTACTTC.

The chain employs TRBV6-5 and TRBJ2-7; 7 nucleotides align to TRBD1. Germline lookup yields CDR1 MNHEY and CDR2 SVGAGI. Unmatched junction bases numbered 3, after V lost 6 bases and J lost 1 base. This CDR3 comprises 13 residues. CDR3 loop: CASRSQGSYEQYF. CDR3 coding DNA: TGTGCCAGCAGGTCACAGGGGTCCTACGAGCAGTACTTC.

The V call is TRBV2, the J call TRBJ2-3; D unclear. Between the trimmed V and J ends, which lost 9 bases and 0 bases, there was a span of 16 bases. CDR1 is SNHLY, CDR2 FYNNEI, per germline. The CDR3 consists of 15 residues. Here the CDR3 DNA reads TGTGCCAGTTACTACCGGGCCTTGAGCACAGATACGCAGTATTTT. This sequence encodes CASYYRALSTDTQYF.

The chain employs TRBV14 and TRBJ2-6; D unclear. Trimming took off 0 bases at V and 0 bases at J, with 6 bases between the two ends. The CDR3 is made up of 16 amino acids. Germline lookup yields CDR1 SGHDN and CDR2 FVKESK. The CDR3 region has the DNA TGTGCCAGCAGCCAAGAGTCGCCCTCTGGGGCCAACGTCCTGACTTTC. It yields the protein CASSQESPSGANVLTF.

In DNA, the CDR3 is TGTGCCAGCACAGGGGGAGGCCGCGGAAAGCAGTTCTTC. Its protein product is CASTGGGRGKQFF. The rearrangement joins TRBV28 to TRBJ2-1, with D possibly TRBD1 on 7 matching bases. The CDR3 covers 13 residues. CDR1 and CDR2 from the germline V gene are MDHEN and SYDVKM. V lost 7 bases and J 11 bases, leaving 18 bases between the germline ends.

The chain employs TRBV7-2 and TRBJ2-4, with D perhaps TRBD1 or TRBD2 (5 bases each). V gave up 2 bases and J gave up 3 bases, with 17 bases separating them. The germline CDR1 and CDR2 sequences are SGHTA and FQGNSA. This CDR3 has 17 residues. The CDR3 reads CASSLMGEWSVKNIQYF. As DNA, the CDR3 is TGTGCCAGCAGCTTAATGGGGGAGTGGTCTGTCAAAAACATTCAGTACTTC.

This chain links TRBV28 with TRBJ2-2; D is unclear. The germline V gene has CDR1 MDHEN and CDR2 SYDVKM. The CDR3 length is 13 residues. Between the trimmed V and J ends, which lost 5 bases and 6 bases, there was a span of 10 bases. This CDR3 is CASSPEISGELFF. The CDR3 bases are TGTGCCAGCAGTCCGGAGATTTCCGGGGAGCTGTTTTTT.

The chain combines TRBV29-1 with TRBJ2-3, with D unresolved. The CDR3 extends over 12 amino acids. Trimming took 4 bases from V and 3 from J, leaving 8 bases between them. CDR1 SQVTM and CDR2 ANQGSEA come from the germline V gene. The CDR3 DNA follows: TGCAGCGTTGTGGGGAAAACAGATACGCAGTATTTT. This encodes CSVVGKTDTQYF.

CDR3 DNA: TGCAGCGTTGAGCGGGCTTGGAATGAGCAGTTCTTC. Translated: CSVERAWNEQFF. The chain is built from TRBV29-1 and TRBJ2-1, with TRBD2 as a possible D gene (5 bases). The CDR3 length is 12 residues. V was trimmed by 3 bases and J by 7 bases, leaving 10 bases between them. Germline V gene sequence: CDR1 SQVTM, CDR2 ANQGSEA.

The chain combines TRBV4-2 with TRBJ2-3; D unclear. The CDR3 sequence is 14 residues long. The germline V and J ends were trimmed by 4 bases and 0 bases, with 8 bases remaining between them. From germline, CDR1 is LGHNA and CDR2 YNFKEQ. CDR3 residues: CASSPLDSTDTQYF. Written as DNA, the CDR3 is TGTGCCAGCAGCCCCTTGGACAGCACAGATACGCAGTATTTT.

This chain connects TRBV5-6 to TRBJ1-1, with D unresolved. The V gene lost 4 bases and the J gene lost 2 bases, with 15 bases spanning the gap. The germline gives CDR1 SGHDT, CDR2 YYEEEE. This CDR3 is built from 15 residues. The CDR3 nucleotides are TGTGCCAGCAGCACGCTGCCAGTACTTAACACTGAAGCTTTCTTT. Translated: CASSTLPVLNTEAFF.

V and J are TRBV19 and TRBJ2-5; D is unresolved. Trimming shortened V by 5 bases and J by 5 bases, and 6 bases separated the two germline ends. Germline V gene data show CDR1 as LNHDA and CDR2 as SQIVND (reference sequence). The CDR3 runs to 11 residues. DNA of the CDR3: TGTGCCAGTAGTGGAAGGGAGACCCAGTACTTC. Translation: CASSGRETQYF.

The chain uses TRBV5-1 and TRBJ2-7; 7 nucleotides align to TRBD1. CDR1 and CDR2 (germline): SGHRS, YFSETQ. The CDR3 sequence is 13 residues long. V lost 5 bases and J lost 7; bases outside the gene matches: 9. This CDR3 reads CASRLTGVGEQYF. In DNA form, the CDR3 reads TGCGCCAGCAGACTCACAGGGGTGGGTGAGCAGTACTTC.

This CDR3 reads CASSYSGSGELFF. The CDR3 coding sequence is TGTGCCAGCAGTTACTCGGGGAGCGGGGAGCTGTTTTTT. The chain combines TRBV6-5 with TRBJ2-2, with D possibly matching TRBD2 (5 bases). Germline V gene data show CDR1 as MNHEY and CDR2 as SVGAGI. This CDR3 contains 13 residues. Trimming removed 0 bases from V and 7 bases from J, with 6 bases in between.

The chain employs TRBV5-8 and TRBJ1-2; tentative D call: TRBD1 (5 bases). Germline V CDR1 and CDR2: SGHTS, YDEGEE. V lost 0 bases to trimming and J lost 4 bases, with 7 bases between them. The CDR3 is 13 amino acids. DNA of the CDR3: TGTGCCAGCAGCTTGGGCAGGGCCTATGGCTACACCTTC. Protein sequence: CASSLGRAYGYTF.

The rearrangement uses TRBV7-9 and TRBJ2-1, with TRBD2 matching 11 bases. Trimming at V came to 6 bases and at J to 3 bases, leaving 4 bases not matched to a gene. The CDR3 consists of 15 residues. Per the germline V gene, CDR1 is SEHNR and CDR2 is FQNEAQ (reference sequence). The DNA of the CDR3 is TGTGCCAGCAGTTCCGGGACTAGCGGCTACAATGAGCAGTTCTTC. This codes for CASSSGTSGYNEQFF.

The rearrangement joins TRBV5-1 to TRBJ2-2; D is uncertain. V dropped 3 bases and J dropped 6 bases, with 18 bases sitting between them. Germline CDR1 is SGHRS and CDR2 is YFSETQ. This CDR3 has 16 amino acids. This CDR3 is CASSSSVGLRAGELFF. CDR3 DNA: TGCGCCAGCAGCTCATCGGTGGGGTTAAGAGCCGGGGAGCTGTTTTTT.

The chain combines TRBV28 with TRBJ2-7; 8 bases fit TRBD1. The CDR3 is 15 amino acids. CDR1 and CDR2 from the germline V gene are MDHEN and SYDVKM. The J segment lost 7 bases and the V segment lost 3 bases, leaving 11 bases of the junction unmatched. CDR3 region: CASSFLARGQEEQYF. The DNA for the CDR3 is TGTGCCAGCAGTTTCCTAGCCAGGGGGCAGGAGGAGCAGTACTTC.

The chain is built from TRBV19 and TRBJ2-3; 10 nucleotides match TRBD2. The CDR3 length is 18 residues. Unmatched junction bases numbered 8, after V lost 1 base and J lost 1 base. Germline lookup yields CDR1 LNHDA and CDR2 SQIVND (reference sequence). DNA for the CDR3: TGTGCCAGTAGTATAGGGCTAGCGGGAGTGGTTGGCACAGATACGCAGTATTTT. It is translated as CASSIGLAGVVGTDTQYF.

The chain joins TRBV11-2 to TRBJ2-2; 9 bases are shared with TRBD2. The J segment lost 3 bases and the V segment lost 7 bases, leaving 9 bases of the junction unmatched. Germline V gene data show CDR1 as SGHAT and CDR2 as FQNNGV. The CDR3 loop spans 16 amino acids. CDR3 sequence: CASTGGRARDTGELFF. Written as DNA, the CDR3 is TGTGCCAGCACGGGCGGGAGGGCCCGGGACACCGGGGAGCTGTTTTTT.

As DNA, the CDR3 is TGTGCCAGCAAAGGCGGCGCCGCGAACACCGGGGAGCTGTTTTTT. This sequence encodes CASKGGAANTGELFF. The J gene is TRBJ2-2, the V gene TRBV28; D not certain. The V end was cut by 7 bases, the J end by 0 bases, with 12 bases between. This CDR3 comprises 15 residues. Germline V gene sequence: CDR1 MDHEN, CDR2 SYDVKM.

This rearrangement joins TRBV10-1 to TRBJ2-2; D assignment may be TRBD1 or TRBD2 (5 bases each). The CDR3 is 14 amino acids. The germline V gene has CDR1 WNHNN and CDR2 SYGVQD (reference sequence). V was shortened by 7 bases and J by 1 base, with 10 bases between the two germline ends. CDR3 in amino acids: CASTGQLNTGELFF. CDR3 coding DNA: TGCGCCAGCACGGGGCAACTGAACACCGGGGAGCTGTTTTTT.

V is TRBV7-9 and J is TRBJ2-7; tentative D call: TRBD1 (6 bases). CDR1 and CDR2 from the germline V gene are SEHNR and FQNEAQ (reference sequence). The V and J ends lost 4 bases and 5 bases respectively, with 18 bases between them. The CDR3 is 15 amino acids. In nucleotides, the CDR3 is TGTGCCAGCAGCTCACAGGGTCTCGCCTTGAACGAGCAGTACTTC. Its protein is CASSSQGLALNEQYF.